The entry below gives a single T cell receptor (beta chain) sequence along with its context. Donors consisted of healthy bone marrow donors. The CDR3 loop spans 15 amino acids. After removal of 8 bases from V and 0 bases from J, the junction contained 10 bases not matched to a gene. Germline loops: CDR1 LNHDA, CDR2 SQIVND (reference sequence). The entry originates in a study of cytomegalovirus exposure and HLA in healthy donors. 60 Vbeta and 13 Jbeta primers were used in PCR. Data came from immunoSEQ multiplex PCR; TCRdb stores just in-frame clones and leaves some out. Of hundreds of thousands of clones in the sample, approximately 84% were seen once.

The receptor was derived from a woman in her thirties or forties in good health and CMV-seronegative. Material: PBMCs. The J gene is TRBJ2-7, the V gene TRBV19, with 7 bases aligning to TRBD2. CDR3 sequence: CASAWGGLGSYEQYF. In nucleotides, the CDR3 is TGTGCCAGTGCCTGGGGAGGGTTGGGCTCCTACGAGCAGTACTTC.